This TCR beta chain was sequenced for a study of identifying expanded T cells in peripheral blood. Study outcomes and limitations: Variance in clone template counts between approximately 2-week samples significantly increased with total template count across all healthy donors. Technical replicates showed roughly 1.2 changed clones; two weeks 15 to 20; four weeks 19.

Healthy donors had no documented immune events, such as infections, while sampled. This clone was counted once. No antigen is known for it. Profiled with immunoSEQ multiplex PCR; TCRdb holds only in-frame clones, not every one. The sample lists some 100,000 clones, about 90% occurring once. CDR1 SQVTM and CDR2 ANQGSEA come from the germline V gene. The CDR3 sequence is 11 residues long. Trimming cost V 7 bases and J 0 bases, with 7 bases left between them. The receptor was isolated from a person aged 18 to 75 in good health. The genes are TRBV29-1 and TRBJ2-7; D is undetermined. Source material: blood. CDR3 coding DNA: TGCAGCGCCAGCAGCTCCTACGAGCAGTACTTC. Translation: CSASSSYEQYF.